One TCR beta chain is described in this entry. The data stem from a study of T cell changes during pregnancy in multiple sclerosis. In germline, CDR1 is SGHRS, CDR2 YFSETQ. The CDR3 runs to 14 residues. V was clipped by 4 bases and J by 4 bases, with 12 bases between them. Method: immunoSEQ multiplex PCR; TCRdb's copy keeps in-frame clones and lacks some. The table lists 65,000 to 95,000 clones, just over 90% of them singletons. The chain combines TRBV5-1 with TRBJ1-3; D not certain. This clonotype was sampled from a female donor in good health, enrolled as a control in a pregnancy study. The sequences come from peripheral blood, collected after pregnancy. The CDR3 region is CASSGGGNGNTIYF. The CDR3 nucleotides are TGCGCCAGCAGCGGAGGAGGCAACGGAAACACCATATATTTT.